The clone carrying this T cell receptor beta chain was seen once. This specimen comes from a study of CD8 T cells in Susac syndrome. The V gene's germline CDR1 is SGHTA and CDR2 FQGNSA. V was clipped by 5 bases and J by 12 bases; unmatched bases: 7. The CDR3 has 14 amino acids. CD8+ and CD4+ T cells from blood underwent TCR beta sequencing. Healthy donors served as age- and sex-matched controls. The authors reverse transcribed roughly 0.5 to 1 ug RNA with random hexamers. TCR beta CDR3 was amplified by immunoSEQ covering 54 Vbeta and 13 Jbeta. Each CDR3 protein gets one entry after TCRdb re-called the immunoSEQ multiplex PCR reads with MiXCR. Among some 190,000 distinct CDR3 sequences, over 85% were seen once, and the ten largest hold approximately 0.1%.

The J gene is TRBJ1-6, the V gene TRBV7-2; 10 bases map to TRBD1. The receptor's source is a human donor in good health. Sample: CD4+ T cells from PBMCs. For the CDR3, the DNA is TGTGCCAGCAGCGTAGGGACAGGGGAAGTACCCCTCCACTTT. Translation: CASSVGTGEVPLHF. Full variable domain (missing parts from reference TRBV7-2 and TRBJ1-6): GAGVSQSPSNKVTEKGKDVELRCDPISGHTALYWYRQSLGQGLEFLIYFQGNSAPDKSGLPSDRFSAERTGGSVSTLTIQRTQQEDSAVYLCASSVGTGEVPLHFGNGTRLTVT.